This is a list of T cell receptor beta chains from one sample in a study of shared clonotypes between healthy human individuals. Only in-frame clones appear in the TCRdb table, and some are missing; sequencing was by immunoSEQ multiplex PCR. The table lists roughly 2.5 million clones, approximately 92% of them singletons. The sequencing input was naive CD4+ T cells sorted from blood. The receptors were gathered from a man younger than 30 in good health. CDR3s include the opening cysteine and the closing phenylalanine or tryptophan. Fields, in order: clone size, V gene, J gene, D gene, CDR3 DNA, CDR3 protein. D genes are given only for firm matches. Clone size is shown for a subset of rows, as once, few, many or a class of expanded clone.

clone size: NA
V gene: TRBV5-1
J gene: TRBJ2-3
D gene: NA
CDR3 DNA: TGCGCCAGCAGCCCAAGACGCCTTACAGCAGATACGCAGTATTTT
CDR3 protein: CASSPRRLTADTQYF

clone size: NA
V gene: TRBV5-1
J gene: TRBJ2-1
D gene: TRBD2
CDR3 DNA: TGCGCCAGCAGCGGCCAAGGACGGGGGGTCTCCTACAATGAGCAGTTCTTC
CDR3 protein: CASSGQGRGVSYNEQFF

clone size: NA
V gene: TRBV28
J gene: TRBJ1-1
D gene: TRBD1
CDR3 DNA: TGTGCCAGCAGTCCACAGGGGTTCGAGAAAGCTTTCTTT
CDR3 protein: CASSPQGFEKAFF

clone size: NA
V gene: TRBV5-4
J gene: TRBJ2-5
D gene: TRBD2
CDR3 DNA: TGTGCCAGCAGCTTGGGAGGGACTAGCGGAGCGCAGTACCAAGAGACCCAGTACTTC
CDR3 protein: CASSLGGTSGAQYQETQYF

clone size: NA
V gene: TRBV28
J gene: TRBJ1-2
D gene: TRBD1
CDR3 DNA: TGTGCCAGCAGCCCAGCCGGGACAGGGGTTTATGGCTACACCTTC
CDR3 protein: CASSPAGTGVYGYTF

clone size: NA
V gene: TRBV15
J gene: TRBJ2-2
D gene: TRBD2
CDR3 DNA: TGTGCCACCAGTGTAACCCACGGGGGGTGGAACACCGGGGAGCTGTTTTTT
CDR3 protein: CATSVTHGGWNTGELFF

clone size: NA
V gene: TRBV7-9
J gene: TRBJ2-5
D gene: TRBD2
CDR3 DNA: TGTGCCAGCAGCTTCCCCGGGACTAGCGGGAGCGAGACCCAGTACTTC
CDR3 protein: CASSFPGTSGSETQYF

clone size: once
V gene: TRBV30
J gene: TRBJ2-5
D gene: NA
CDR3 DNA: TGTGCCTGGAGTTGGGTTGGAGAGACCCAGTACTTC
CDR3 protein: CAWSWVGETQYF

clone size: NA
V gene: TRBV30
J gene: TRBJ1-6
D gene: NA
CDR3 DNA: TGTGCCGCGGGACGGGGAGACTCACCCCTCCACTTT
CDR3 protein: CAAGRGDSPLHF

clone size: NA
V gene: TRBV29-1
J gene: TRBJ1-1
D gene: NA
CDR3 DNA: TGCAGCGTTGCGAGTCGGCTTAGCTACACTGAAGCTTTCTTT
CDR3 protein: CSVASRLSYTEAFF

clone size: NA
V gene: TRBV6-1
J gene: TRBJ2-7
D gene: NA
CDR3 DNA: TGTGCCAGCAGTGAAATCGCAAGGGAATTCTACGAGCAGTACTTC
CDR3 protein: CASSEIAREFYEQYF

clone size: NA
V gene: TRBV28
J gene: TRBJ1-4
D gene: NA
CDR3 DNA: TGTGCCAGCAGTCCAGGGGCTGGGAATGAAAAACTGTTTTTT
CDR3 protein: CASSPGAGNEKLFF

clone size: NA
V gene: TRBV2
J gene: TRBJ2-5
D gene: TRBD2
CDR3 DNA: TGTGCCAGATCCCAGACAGCGGGGCAAGAGACCCAGTACTTC
CDR3 protein: CARSQTAGQETQYF

clone size: NA
V gene: TRBV7-9
J gene: TRBJ2-3
D gene: TRBD2
CDR3 DNA: TGTGCCAGCAGCTTAGGAGTGTCGGCTAGCGGGGGGGATACGCAGTATTTT
CDR3 protein: CASSLGVSASGGDTQYF

clone size: NA
V gene: TRBV2
J gene: TRBJ2-1
D gene: TRBD2
CDR3 DNA: TGTGCCAGCAGTCCGGGGGGACTAGCCTACAATGAGCAGTTCTTC
CDR3 protein: CASSPGGLAYNEQFF

clone size: NA
V gene: TRBV2
J gene: TRBJ1-1
D gene: NA
CDR3 DNA: TGTGCCAGCAGTTTCGGGGGCATGAACACTGAAGCTTTCTTT
CDR3 protein: CASSFGGMNTEAFF

clone size: few
V gene: TRBV18
J gene: TRBJ1-3
D gene: NA
CDR3 DNA: TGTGCCAGCTCACCATTGACAGCGGGAAACACCATATATTTT
CDR3 protein: CASSPLTAGNTIYF

clone size: NA
V gene: TRBV30
J gene: TRBJ1-5
D gene: NA
CDR3 DNA: TGTGCCTGGAGCCTCCAGGGCTTGGGCAATCAGCCCCAGCATTTT
CDR3 protein: CAWSLQGLGNQPQHF

clone size: NA
V gene: TRBV5-1
J gene: TRBJ2-7
D gene: NA
CDR3 DNA: TGCGCCAGCAGCGCTTCCGGGACGGATAACTACGAGCAGTACTTC
CDR3 protein: CASSASGTDNYEQYF

clone size: NA
V gene: TRBV5-6
J gene: TRBJ2-2
D gene: NA
CDR3 DNA: TGTGCCAGCAGCTTGGAGGGCACCGGGGAGCTGTTTTTT
CDR3 protein: CASSLEGTGELFF

clone size: NA
V gene: TRBV7-9
J gene: TRBJ2-7
D gene: TRBD2
CDR3 DNA: TGTGCCAGCAGCCGGGGTAGCGGGGGGATCTCCTACGAGCAGTACTTC
CDR3 protein: CASSRGSGGISYEQYF

clone size: NA
V gene: TRBV6-5
J gene: TRBJ1-3
D gene: NA
CDR3 DNA: TGTGCCAGCAGGAGGGGACCGAGTACTGGAAACACCATATATTTT
CDR3 protein: CASRRGPSTGNTIYF

clone size: NA
V gene: TRBV11-2
J gene: TRBJ2-7
D gene: NA
CDR3 DNA: TGTGCCAGCAGCTTAGGGCAGGGGAAGGACGAGCAGTACTTC
CDR3 protein: CASSLGQGKDEQYF

clone size: NA
V gene: TRBV25-1
J gene: TRBJ1-1
D gene: NA
CDR3 DNA: TGTGCCAGCAGTGAAAACACTGAAGCTTTCTTT
CDR3 protein: CASSENTEAFF

clone size: NA
V gene: TRBV6-6
J gene: TRBJ2-7
D gene: NA
CDR3 DNA: TGTGCCAGCAACCCCGGGCCCTCCTACGAGCAGTACTTC
CDR3 protein: CASNPGPSYEQYF

clone size: NA
V gene: TRBV4-2
J gene: TRBJ2-7
D gene: NA
CDR3 DNA: TGTGCCAGCAGCCGGGGGAGGGTACAGGGGCCCTACGAGCAGTACTTC
CDR3 protein: CASSRGRVQGPYEQYF

clone size: NA
V gene: TRBV18
J gene: TRBJ2-7
D gene: TRBD2
CDR3 DNA: TGTGCCAGCTCACCACTAGCGGGAGGCCACGAGCAGTACTTC
CDR3 protein: CASSPLAGGHEQYF

clone size: once
V gene: TRBV9
J gene: TRBJ2-1
D gene: TRBD2
CDR3 DNA: TGTGCCAGCAGCCCAGCGGGCAGCGGGGGTTACAATGAGCAGTTCTTC
CDR3 protein: CASSPAGSGGYNEQFF

clone size: NA
V gene: TRBV11-3
J gene: TRBJ2-4
D gene: NA
CDR3 DNA: TGTGCCAGCAGCCAGGGAGGGGCAGGGGGCAGTGCCAAAAACATTCAGTACTTC
CDR3 protein: CASSQGGAGGSAKNIQYF

clone size: NA
V gene: TRBV28
J gene: TRBJ2-5
D gene: TRBD1
CDR3 DNA: TGTGCCAGCAGTTTATTGGGGACAGGCGGGAACGGGGAGACCCAGTACTTC
CDR3 protein: CASSLLGTGGNGETQYF

clone size: once
V gene: TRBV5-1
J gene: TRBJ1-6
D gene: TRBD1
CDR3 DNA: TGCGCCAGCAGCTCAGAGACAGGGACCAATTCACCCCTCCACTTT
CDR3 protein: CASSSETGTNSPLHF

clone size: NA
V gene: TRBV18
J gene: TRBJ1-4
D gene: NA
CDR3 DNA: TGTGCCAGCTCAAGGAACATTATAACCACAGGGCAATACAGCACTTCAACTAATGAAAAACTGTTTTTT
CDR3 protein: CASSRNIITTGQYSTSTNEKLFF

clone size: once
V gene: TRBV7-2
J gene: TRBJ1-2
D gene: NA
CDR3 DNA: TGTGCCAGCAGCCCCGGGACCCTCTATGGCTACACCTTC
CDR3 protein: CASSPGTLYGYTF

clone size: few
V gene: TRBV6-7
J gene: TRBJ2-5
D gene: TRBD2
CDR3 DNA: TGTGCCAGCAGTTCCCATGGTAGCGGGGGGGCGATTGAGACCCAGTACTTC
CDR3 protein: CASSSHGSGGAIETQYF

clone size: NA
V gene: TRBV7-6
J gene: TRBJ1-6
D gene: NA
CDR3 DNA: TGTGCCAGCAGCTCCATTACAGCTAATAATTCACCCCTCCACTTT
CDR3 protein: CASSSITANNSPLHF

clone size: NA
V gene: TRBV12-5
J gene: TRBJ2-7
D gene: NA
CDR3 DNA: TGTGCTAGCTGGGGAGCTAGGGCCTACGAGCAGTACTTC
CDR3 protein: CASWGARAYEQYF

clone size: NA
V gene: TRBV4-3
J gene: TRBJ2-1
D gene: NA
CDR3 DNA: TGCGCCAGCAGCCAAGACCGAGCGGGCCTCTACAATGAGCAGTTCTTC
CDR3 protein: CASSQDRAGLYNEQFF

clone size: NA
V gene: TRBV5-4
J gene: TRBJ1-6
D gene: NA
CDR3 DNA: TGTGCCAGCAGCTATCAGGGTGGAGATTCACCCCTCCACTTT
CDR3 protein: CASSYQGGDSPLHF

clone size: NA
V gene: TRBV19
J gene: TRBJ1-4
D gene: TRBD1
CDR3 DNA: TGTGCCAGTATCCTGGGACAGAGTAATGAAAAACTGTTTTTT
CDR3 protein: CASILGQSNEKLFF

clone size: NA
V gene: TRBV9
J gene: TRBJ2-2
D gene: TRBD2
CDR3 DNA: TGTGCCAGCAGCCTAGCGGGAGGGGTCAACACCGGGGAGCTGTTTTTT
CDR3 protein: CASSLAGGVNTGELFF

clone size: NA
V gene: TRBV2
J gene: TRBJ2-6
D gene: NA
CDR3 DNA: TGTGCCAGCAGGCGGGACAGTGGGGCCAACGTCCTGACTTTC
CDR3 protein: CASRRDSGANVLTF

clone size: few
V gene: TRBV5-1
J gene: TRBJ1-1
D gene: TRBD1
CDR3 DNA: TGCGCCAGCAGCGGACAGGGATTGGGGAACACTGAAGCTTTCTTT
CDR3 protein: CASSGQGLGNTEAFF

clone size: NA
V gene: TRBV6-5
J gene: TRBJ2-2
D gene: NA
CDR3 DNA: TGTGCCAGCAGTAGGGGGACTACCAACACCGGGGAGCTGTTTTTT
CDR3 protein: CASSRGTTNTGELFF

clone size: NA
V gene: TRBV5-6
J gene: TRBJ2-7
D gene: NA
CDR3 DNA: TGTGCCAGCAGCTTGGCTCAGGGGACGGACTACGAGCAGTACTTC
CDR3 protein: CASSLAQGTDYEQYF

clone size: NA
V gene: TRBV11-2
J gene: TRBJ2-7
D gene: TRBD1
CDR3 DNA: TGTGCCAGCAGCCCAGGGGGTGGAGAGCAGTACTTC
CDR3 protein: CASSPGGGEQYF

clone size: NA
V gene: TRBV18
J gene: TRBJ2-7
D gene: NA
CDR3 DNA: TGTGCCAGCTCACCTGACCAGGCCGGGAAGCAGTACTTC
CDR3 protein: CASSPDQAGKQYF

clone size: NA
V gene: TRBV6-5
J gene: TRBJ1-1
D gene: NA
CDR3 DNA: TGTGCCAGCAGTCGACGGGAGAACACTGAAGCTTTCTTT
CDR3 protein: CASSRRENTEAFF

clone size: NA
V gene: TRBV11-2
J gene: TRBJ2-5
D gene: TRBD1
CDR3 DNA: TGTGCCAGCAGCCTCTCTGGGACAGGGGAGGGAGAGACCCAGTACTTC
CDR3 protein: CASSLSGTGEGETQYF

clone size: NA
V gene: TRBV29-1
J gene: TRBJ2-2
D gene: NA
CDR3 DNA: TGCAGCGTTTCTTCAGACACCGGGGAGCTGTTTTTT
CDR3 protein: CSVSSDTGELFF

clone size: NA
V gene: TRBV10-3
J gene: TRBJ2-7
D gene: NA
CDR3 DNA: TGTGCCATCAGTGACGGGGGCTCCTACGAGCAGTACTTC
CDR3 protein: CAISDGGSYEQYF

clone size: NA
V gene: TRBV4-2
J gene: TRBJ1-4
D gene: TRBD1
CDR3 DNA: TGTGCCAGCAGCCAAGGGCAGGGGGCGCGGGATGAAAAACTGTTTTTT
CDR3 protein: CASSQGQGARDEKLFF

clone size: NA
V gene: TRBV10-3
J gene: TRBJ1-5
D gene: NA
CDR3 DNA: TGTGCCATCAGTGAGTCCCGTGGACGGGAACACAATCAGCCCCAGCATTTT
CDR3 protein: CAISESRGREHNQPQHF

clone size: NA
V gene: TRBV6-5
J gene: TRBJ2-7
D gene: NA
CDR3 DNA: TGTGCCAGCAGCCGGACGGAAAACTACGAGCAGTACTTC
CDR3 protein: CASSRTENYEQYF